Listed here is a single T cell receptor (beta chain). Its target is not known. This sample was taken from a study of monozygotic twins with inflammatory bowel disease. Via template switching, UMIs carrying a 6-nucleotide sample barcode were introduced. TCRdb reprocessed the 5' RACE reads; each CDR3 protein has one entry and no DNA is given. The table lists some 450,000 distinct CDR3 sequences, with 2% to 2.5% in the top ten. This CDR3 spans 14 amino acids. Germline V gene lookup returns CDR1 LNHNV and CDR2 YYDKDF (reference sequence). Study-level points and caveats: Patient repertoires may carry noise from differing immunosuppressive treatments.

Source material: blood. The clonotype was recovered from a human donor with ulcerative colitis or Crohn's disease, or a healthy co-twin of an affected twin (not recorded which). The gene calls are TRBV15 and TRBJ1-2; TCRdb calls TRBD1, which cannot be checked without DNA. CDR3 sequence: CATSLDRGNYGYTF.